The 5 T cell receptor beta chains below all came from one sample that was sequenced in a study of blood T cell repertoires in COVID-19. Sequenced by immunoSEQ multiplex PCR; TCRdb stores in-frame clones only, minus some. The table lists some 170,000 clones, about 92% of them singletons, with 18% in the top ten. Specimen: peripheral blood. Receptors were obtained from a man aged 55 to 69 with active or convalescent COVID-19.

The chain links TRBV3-1 (or the pseudogene TRBV3-2) to TRBJ1-6; a weak D match, TRBD1 (6 bases). This CDR3 has 16 amino acids. V lost 6 bases and J lost 0, with 12 bases in between. CDR1 and CDR2 (germline): LGHDT, YNNKEL (reference sequence). The CDR3 sequence is CASRGGGGSYNSPLHF. The CDR3 DNA reads TGTGCCAGCAGAGGGGGGGGAGGCTCCTATAATTCACCCCTCCACTTT.

The genes are TRBV5-1 and TRBJ2-3; 7 bases fit TRBD1. Trimming took 1 base from V and 6 from J; bases not matched to a gene: 5. The length of the CDR3 is 14 residues. The germline gives CDR1 SGHRS, CDR2 YFSETQ. The CDR3 DNA reads as TGCGCCAGCAGCTTGAGGGGGCCGGGTGATACGCAGTATTTT. It codes for CASSLRGPGDTQYF.

V gene TRBV19 combines with J gene TRBJ1-2; 7 bases are shared with TRBD1. The junction had 7 bases not matched to a gene; V was cut back by 3 bases and J by 0 bases. Germline V gives CDR1 LNHDA, CDR2 SQIVND (reference sequence). This CDR3 has 16 residues. CDR3: CASSIQGGPANYGYTF. CDR3 DNA: TGTGCCAGTAGTATCCAGGGGGGCCCTGCTAACTATGGCTACACCTTC.

This clone was recorded only once. This sequence joins TRBV5-1 and TRBJ2-2; 9 bases match TRBD1. J lost 7 bases, V lost 0 bases, and 7 bases had no gene match. The CDR3 sequence is 16 residues long. The germline V gene encodes CDR1 SGHRS and CDR2 YFSETQ. The CDR3 DNA follows: TGCGCCAGCAGCTTGGTGGGGACAGGGTTCGACGGGGAGCTGTTTTTT. Protein sequence: CASSLVGTGFDGELFF.

The chain recombines TRBV19 with TRBJ1-3, with 7 bases fitting TRBD1. Germline CDR1 reads LNHDA; CDR2 reads SQIVND (reference sequence). Trimming cost V 4 bases and J 3 bases; bases outside gene matches: 9. The CDR3 runs to 16 residues. CDR3 residues: CASSSPNRGRGNTIYF. Here the CDR3 DNA reads TGTGCCAGTAGTAGCCCTAACAGGGGCCGTGGAAACACCATATATTTT.